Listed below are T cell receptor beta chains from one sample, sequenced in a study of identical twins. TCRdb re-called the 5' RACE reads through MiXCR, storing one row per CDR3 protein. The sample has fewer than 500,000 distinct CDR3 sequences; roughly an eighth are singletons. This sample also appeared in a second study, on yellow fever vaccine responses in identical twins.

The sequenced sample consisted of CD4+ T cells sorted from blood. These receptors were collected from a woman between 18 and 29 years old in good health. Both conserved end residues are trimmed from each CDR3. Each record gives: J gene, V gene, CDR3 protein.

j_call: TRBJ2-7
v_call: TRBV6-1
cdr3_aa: ASRGSDRGQIYEQY

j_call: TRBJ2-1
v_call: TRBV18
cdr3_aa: ASSPTASSYNEQF

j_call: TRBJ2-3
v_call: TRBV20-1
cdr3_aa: SARWLLATDTQY

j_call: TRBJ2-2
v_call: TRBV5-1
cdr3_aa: ASSRTTGGARTGELF

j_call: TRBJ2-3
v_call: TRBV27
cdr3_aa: ASSLGYTQY

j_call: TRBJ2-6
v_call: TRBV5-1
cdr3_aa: ASSLLSGGRSGANVLT

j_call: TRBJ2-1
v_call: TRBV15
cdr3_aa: ATSRVVGYNEQF

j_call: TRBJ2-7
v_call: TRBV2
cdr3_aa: ASSHSLEQY

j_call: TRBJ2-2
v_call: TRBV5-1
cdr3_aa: ASSFLVGDPGELF

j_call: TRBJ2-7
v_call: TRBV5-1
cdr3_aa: ASSLTTGDGEQY

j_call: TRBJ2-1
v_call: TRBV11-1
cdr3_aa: ASSLTGTHEQF

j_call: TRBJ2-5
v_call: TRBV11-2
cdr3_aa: ASSLTSGGAETQY

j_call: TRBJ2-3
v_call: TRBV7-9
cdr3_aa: ASSSPADTQY

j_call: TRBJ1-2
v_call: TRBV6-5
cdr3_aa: ASSYSPTGAYGYT

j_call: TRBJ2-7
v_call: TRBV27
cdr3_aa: ASSLNGWQGDEQY

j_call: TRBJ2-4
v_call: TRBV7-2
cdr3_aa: ASRPAGGPYIQY

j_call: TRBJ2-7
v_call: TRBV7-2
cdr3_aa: ASSPSWGQEWEQY